This T cell receptor beta chain was sequenced for a study of T cell changes during pregnancy in multiple sclerosis. Here immunoSEQ multiplex PCR was the method, and the copy in TCRdb shows in-frame clones only, minus some. The sample contains some 46,000 clones, 80% to 95% of which appear only once. Trimming shortened V by 6 bases and J by 3 bases, and 19 bases separated the two germline ends. Germline assignment: CDR1 MNHEY and CDR2 SMNVEV (reference sequence). The CDR3 covers 16 residues. The chain links TRBV27 to TRBJ2-3, with D perhaps TRBD1 (6 bases). Specimen: peripheral blood. The sequence came from a female donor with multiple sclerosis, enrolled in a pregnancy study. The CDR3 loop reads CASSLIGRGKTDTQYF. Here the CDR3 DNA reads TGTGCCAGCAGCCTGATAGGCAGGGGAAAGACAGATACGCAGTATTTT.